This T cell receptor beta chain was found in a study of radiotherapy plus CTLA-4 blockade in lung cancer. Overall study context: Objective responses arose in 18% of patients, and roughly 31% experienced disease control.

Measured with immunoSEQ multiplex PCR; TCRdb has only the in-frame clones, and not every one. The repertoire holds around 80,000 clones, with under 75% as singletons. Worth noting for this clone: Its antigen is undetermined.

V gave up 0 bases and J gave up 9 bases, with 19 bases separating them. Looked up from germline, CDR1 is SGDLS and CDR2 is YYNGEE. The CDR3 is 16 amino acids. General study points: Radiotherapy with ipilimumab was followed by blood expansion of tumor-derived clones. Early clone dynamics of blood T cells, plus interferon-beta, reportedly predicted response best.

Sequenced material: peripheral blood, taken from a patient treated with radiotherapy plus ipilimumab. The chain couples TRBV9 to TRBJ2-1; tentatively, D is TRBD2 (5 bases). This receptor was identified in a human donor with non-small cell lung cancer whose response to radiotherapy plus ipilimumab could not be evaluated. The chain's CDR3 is CASSVDGASGYSEQFF. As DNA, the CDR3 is TGTGCCAGCAGCGTAGACGGCGCCTCGGGGTATAGTGAGCAGTTCTTC.